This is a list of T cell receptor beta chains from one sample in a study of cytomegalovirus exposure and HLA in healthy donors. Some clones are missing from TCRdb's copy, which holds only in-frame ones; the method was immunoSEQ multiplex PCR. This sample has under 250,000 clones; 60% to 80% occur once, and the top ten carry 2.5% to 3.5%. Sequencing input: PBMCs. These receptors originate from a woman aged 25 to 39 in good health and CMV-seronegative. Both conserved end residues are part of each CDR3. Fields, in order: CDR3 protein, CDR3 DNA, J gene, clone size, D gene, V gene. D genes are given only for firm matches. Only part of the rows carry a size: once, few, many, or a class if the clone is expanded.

CDR3aa: CASRLAFTRASNEKLFF
CDR3nt: TGTGCAAGTCGCTTAGCTTTTACCAGGGCCTCTAATGAAAAACTGTTTTTT
j_gene: TRBJ1-4
abundance: .
d_gene: .
v_gene: TRBV12-2

CDR3aa: CATLGGAETQYF
CDR3nt: TGTGCCACCTTAGGGGGTGCCGAGACCCAGTACTTC
j_gene: TRBJ2-5
abundance: .
d_gene: .
v_gene: TRBV6-6

CDR3aa: CASSPRDYGYTF
CDR3nt: TGTGCCAGCAGTCCTCGGGATTATGGCTACACCTTC
j_gene: TRBJ1-2
abundance: few
d_gene: .
v_gene: TRBV28

CDR3aa: CASSERLAGGITDTQYF
CDR3nt: TGTGCCAGCAGTGAAAGGTTAGCGGGGGGGATCACAGATACGCAGTATTTT
j_gene: TRBJ2-3
abundance: .
d_gene: TRBD2
v_gene: TRBV6-1

CDR3aa: CASSAPGTGIPGELFF
CDR3nt: TGTGCCAGCAGCGCTCCCGGGACAGGGATCCCCGGGGAGCTGTTTTTT
j_gene: TRBJ2-2
abundance: .
d_gene: TRBD1
v_gene: TRBV9

CDR3aa: CASSWKGVYEQYF
CDR3nt: TGTGCCAGCAGCTGGAAGGGGGTCTACGAGCAGTACTTC
j_gene: TRBJ2-7
abundance: .
d_gene: .
v_gene: TRBV7-8

CDR3aa: CASSNPGQGSFHLNTEAFF
CDR3nt: TGTGCCAGCAGCAACCCGGGACAGGGTTCTTTCCATTTGAACACTGAAGCTTTCTTT
j_gene: TRBJ1-1
abundance: .
d_gene: TRBD1
v_gene: TRBV9

CDR3aa: CASRPSTGFNYGYTF
CDR3nt: TGCGCCAGCAGGCCTTCGACAGGGTTTAACTATGGCTACACCTTC
j_gene: TRBJ1-2
abundance: few
d_gene: TRBD1
v_gene: TRBV5-1

CDR3aa: CSADTGSGNTIYF
CDR3nt: TGCAGCGCTGACACAGGCTCTGGAAACACCATATATTTT
j_gene: TRBJ1-3
abundance: once
d_gene: .
v_gene: TRBV29-1

CDR3aa: CASSDEREGYNEQFF
CDR3nt: TGTGCCAGCAGTGACGAGCGGGAGGGGTACAATGAGCAGTTCTTC
j_gene: TRBJ2-1
abundance: .
d_gene: TRBD2
v_gene: TRBV2

CDR3aa: CASSLGDSLFITYEQYF
CDR3nt: TGTGCCAGCAGCTTAGGGGACAGCTTATTTATAACCTACGAGCAGTACTTC
j_gene: TRBJ2-7
abundance: .
d_gene: TRBD1
v_gene: TRBV7-8

CDR3aa: CAISEARGRGGETQYF
CDR3nt: TGTGCCATCAGTGAAGCCAGGGGGCGCGGTGGAGAGACCCAGTACTTC
j_gene: TRBJ2-5
abundance: .
d_gene: TRBD1
v_gene: TRBV10-3

CDR3aa: CASSPSGGGVGQPQHF
CDR3nt: TGCGCCAGCAGCCCCTCTGGAGGGGGCGTAGGACAGCCCCAGCATTTT
j_gene: TRBJ1-5
abundance: .
d_gene: TRBD1
v_gene: TRBV4-1

CDR3aa: CAWTLFGNTIYF
CDR3nt: TGTGCCTGGACCTTGTTTGGAAACACCATATATTTT
j_gene: TRBJ1-3
abundance: once
d_gene: .
v_gene: TRBV30

CDR3aa: CASRPDRDAYEQYF
CDR3nt: TGTGCCAGCAGGCCGGACAGGGACGCCTACGAGCAGTACTTC
j_gene: TRBJ2-7
abundance: .
d_gene: TRBD1
v_gene: TRBV5-4

CDR3aa: CSSSLGSNEQFF
CDR3nt: TGTTCCAGCAGCTTAGGCAGCAATGAGCAGTTCTTC
j_gene: TRBJ2-1
abundance: .
d_gene: .
v_gene: TRBV7-9

CDR3aa: CASSPIPRLAGVADTQYF
CDR3nt: TGTGCCAGCAGCCCGATACCCCGCCTAGCGGGAGTAGCGGATACGCAGTATTTT
j_gene: TRBJ2-3
abundance: few
d_gene: TRBD2
v_gene: TRBV5-6

CDR3aa: CASSPQDSVNTEAFF
CDR3nt: TGCGCCAGCAGCCCGCAGGACAGTGTGAACACTGAAGCTTTCTTT
j_gene: TRBJ1-1
abundance: .
d_gene: .
v_gene: TRBV5-1

CDR3aa: CASSQGPLSGLGEDTQYF
CDR3nt: TGCGCCAGCAGCCAAGGTCCCCTTAGCGGGTTGGGGGAAGATACGCAGTATTTT
j_gene: TRBJ2-3
abundance: .
d_gene: TRBD2
v_gene: TRBV4-1

CDR3aa: CASSQDTSLSSYNEQFF
CDR3nt: TGTGCCAGCAGCCAAGATACTAGCCTGAGCTCCTACAATGAGCAGTTCTTC
j_gene: TRBJ2-1
abundance: .
d_gene: .
v_gene: TRBV14

CDR3aa: CAWSPDRGGFGYTF
CDR3nt: TGTGCCTGGAGTCCTGACAGGGGCGGGTTCGGCTACACCTTC
j_gene: TRBJ1-2
abundance: .
d_gene: TRBD1
v_gene: TRBV30

CDR3aa: CASSERSSELAKNIQYF
CDR3nt: TGTGCCAGCAGCGAAAGGTCTAGCGAACTAGCCAAAAACATTCAGTACTTC
j_gene: TRBJ2-4
abundance: .
d_gene: .
v_gene: TRBV6-1

CDR3aa: CASSPRTSGDYEQYF
CDR3nt: TGTGCCAGCAGTCCCCGGACTAGCGGGGATTACGAGCAGTACTTC
j_gene: TRBJ2-7
abundance: .
d_gene: TRBD2
v_gene: TRBV6-5

CDR3aa: CASRDSAGKEEKLFF
CDR3nt: TGCGCCAGCAGAGACTCGGCAGGGAAGGAGGAAAAACTGTTTTTT
j_gene: TRBJ1-4
abundance: .
d_gene: .
v_gene: TRBV5-1

CDR3aa: CASSIYNEQFF
CDR3nt: TGCGCCAGCAGTATATACAATGAGCAGTTCTTC
j_gene: TRBJ2-1
abundance: many
d_gene: .
v_gene: TRBV10-2

CDR3aa: CASSYLRAGGGTEAFF
CDR3nt: TGTGCCAGCAGTTACCTAAGGGCAGGGGGTGGGACTGAAGCTTTCTTT
j_gene: TRBJ1-1
abundance: .
d_gene: TRBD1
v_gene: TRBV6-5

CDR3aa: CASRDGKSGSQYF
CDR3nt: TGTGCCAGCAGAGACGGAAAGTCGGGGAGTCAGTACTTC
j_gene: TRBJ2-4
abundance: .
d_gene: .
v_gene: TRBV21-1

CDR3aa: CASRPVTSGSAGEQFF
CDR3nt: TGTGCCAGCAGACCCGTCACTAGCGGGAGCGCGGGTGAGCAGTTCTTC
j_gene: TRBJ2-1
abundance: .
d_gene: TRBD2
v_gene: TRBV2

CDR3aa: CATSRGLAGGSGELFF
CDR3nt: TGTGCCACCAGCAGAGGGCTAGCGGGGGGAAGCGGGGAGCTGTTTTTT
j_gene: TRBJ2-2
abundance: .
d_gene: TRBD2
v_gene: TRBV15

CDR3aa: CASRPTGIVGELFF
CDR3nt: TGTGCCAGCAGACCCACCGGGATAGTAGGGGAGCTGTTTTTT
j_gene: TRBJ2-2
abundance: few
d_gene: .
v_gene: TRBV6-1

CDR3aa: CASSEIDRGKAFF
CDR3nt: TGTGCCAGCAGTGAAATAGACAGGGGGAAAGCTTTCTTT
j_gene: TRBJ1-1
abundance: .
d_gene: TRBD1
v_gene: TRBV2

CDR3aa: CASSFLAGANYNEQFF
CDR3nt: TGTGCCAGCAGCTTCTTAGCGGGAGCCAACTACAATGAGCAGTTCTTC
j_gene: TRBJ2-1
abundance: .
d_gene: TRBD2
v_gene: TRBV7-7

CDR3aa: CSIRQTGSYEQYF
CDR3nt: TGCAGCATCCGACAGACCGGCTCCTACGAGCAGTACTTC
j_gene: TRBJ2-7
abundance: .
d_gene: .
v_gene: TRBV29-1

CDR3aa: CASSETVVNQPQHF
CDR3nt: TGTGCCAGCAGTGAAACGGTCGTCAATCAGCCCCAGCATTTT
j_gene: TRBJ1-5
abundance: .
d_gene: .
v_gene: TRBV2

CDR3aa: CATSRDKAGSSYEQYF
CDR3nt: TGTGCCACCAGCAGAGATAAAGCAGGAAGCTCCTACGAGCAGTACTTC
j_gene: TRBJ2-7
abundance: .
d_gene: .
v_gene: TRBV15

CDR3aa: CASSPRRANTEAFF
CDR3nt: TGTGCCAGCAGCCCCCGGAGGGCGAACACTGAAGCTTTCTTT
j_gene: TRBJ1-1
abundance: .
d_gene: .
v_gene: TRBV5-6

CDR3aa: CATSSDRGYEQYF
CDR3nt: TGTGCCACCAGCAGCGACAGGGGTTACGAGCAGTACTTC
j_gene: TRBJ2-7
abundance: .
d_gene: TRBD1
v_gene: TRBV15

CDR3aa: CASSFLGQGINNEQFF
CDR3nt: TGTGCCAGCAGTTTCCTTGGACAGGGGATAAACAATGAGCAGTTCTTC
j_gene: TRBJ2-1
abundance: .
d_gene: TRBD1
v_gene: TRBV28

CDR3aa: CASSHQGTSGRYEQYF
CDR3nt: TGCGCCAGCAGCCATCAGGGGACTAGCGGGAGATACGAGCAGTACTTC
j_gene: TRBJ2-7
abundance: .
d_gene: TRBD2
v_gene: TRBV4-1

CDR3aa: CASSVIAGGLYNEQFF
CDR3nt: TGTGCCAGCAGTGTCATAGCGGGGGGGCTCTACAATGAGCAGTTCTTC
j_gene: TRBJ2-1
abundance: .
d_gene: TRBD2
v_gene: TRBV2

CDR3aa: CASSQETVNTEAFF
CDR3nt: TGCGCCAGCAGCCAGGAGACGGTAAACACTGAAGCTTTCTTT
j_gene: TRBJ1-1
abundance: few
d_gene: .
v_gene: TRBV4-1

CDR3aa: CASSPDRRFYGYTF
CDR3nt: TGTGCCAGCTCACCCGACCGGCGGTTCTATGGCTACACCTTC
j_gene: TRBJ1-2
abundance: .
d_gene: .
v_gene: TRBV18

CDR3aa: CASSLGLSYNEQFF
CDR3nt: TGTGCCAGCAGCTTGGGACTTTCCTACAATGAGCAGTTCTTC
j_gene: TRBJ2-1
abundance: .
d_gene: .
v_gene: TRBV7-9

CDR3aa: CASRLTGGTEAFF
CDR3nt: TGTGCCAGCAGATTAACGGGAGGCACTGAAGCTTTCTTT
j_gene: TRBJ1-1
abundance: .
d_gene: .
v_gene: TRBV7-2

CDR3aa: CASSPTSGYTGELFF
CDR3nt: TGCGCCAGCAGCCCCACTAGCGGATACACCGGGGAGCTGTTTTTT
j_gene: TRBJ2-2
abundance: .
d_gene: TRBD2
v_gene: TRBV5-1

CDR3aa: CASSVRYNEQFF
CDR3nt: TGTGCCAGCAGTGTTAGATACAATGAGCAGTTCTTC
j_gene: TRBJ2-1
abundance: once
d_gene: .
v_gene: TRBV28

CDR3aa: CASSPQGNQPQHF
CDR3nt: TGTGCCAGCAGTCCACAGGGGAATCAGCCCCAGCATTTT
j_gene: TRBJ1-5
abundance: few
d_gene: TRBD1
v_gene: TRBV2

CDR3aa: CASSLSPQAFF
CDR3nt: TGCGCCAGCAGCTTGTCCCCTCAAGCTTTCTTT
j_gene: TRBJ1-1
abundance: .
d_gene: .
v_gene: TRBV5-1

CDR3aa: CASRDRTGVTKNIQYF
CDR3nt: TGTGCCAGCAGAGATCGAACAGGGGTGACCAAAAACATTCAGTACTTC
j_gene: TRBJ2-4
abundance: .
d_gene: TRBD1
v_gene: TRBV27

CDR3aa: CASAERGGPSYEQYF
CDR3nt: TGTGCCAGCGCCGAGCGTGGGGGCCCCTCCTACGAGCAGTACTTC
j_gene: TRBJ2-7
abundance: few
d_gene: .
v_gene: TRBV27

CDR3aa: CASSQGHGGDEQFF
CDR3nt: TGTGCCAGCAGCCAAGGCCATGGAGGCGATGAGCAGTTCTTC
j_gene: TRBJ2-1
abundance: .
d_gene: .
v_gene: TRBV16

CDR3aa: CASSFQASNQPQHF
CDR3nt: TGTGCCAGCAGCTTTCAGGCTAGCAATCAGCCCCAGCATTTT
j_gene: TRBJ1-5
abundance: .
d_gene: .
v_gene: TRBV7-2